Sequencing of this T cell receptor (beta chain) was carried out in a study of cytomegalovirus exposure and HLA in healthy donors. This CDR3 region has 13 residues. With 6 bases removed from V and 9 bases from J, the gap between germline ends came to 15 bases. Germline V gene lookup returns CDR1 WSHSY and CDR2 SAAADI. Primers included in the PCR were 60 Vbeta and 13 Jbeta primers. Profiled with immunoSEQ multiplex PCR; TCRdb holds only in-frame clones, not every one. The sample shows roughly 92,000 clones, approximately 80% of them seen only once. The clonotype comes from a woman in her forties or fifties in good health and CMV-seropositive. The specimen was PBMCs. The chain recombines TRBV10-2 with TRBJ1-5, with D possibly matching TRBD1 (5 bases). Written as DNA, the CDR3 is TGCGCCAGCAGCGACCCGCCAGGGTTGCCCCAGCATTTT. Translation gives CASSDPPGLPQHF.